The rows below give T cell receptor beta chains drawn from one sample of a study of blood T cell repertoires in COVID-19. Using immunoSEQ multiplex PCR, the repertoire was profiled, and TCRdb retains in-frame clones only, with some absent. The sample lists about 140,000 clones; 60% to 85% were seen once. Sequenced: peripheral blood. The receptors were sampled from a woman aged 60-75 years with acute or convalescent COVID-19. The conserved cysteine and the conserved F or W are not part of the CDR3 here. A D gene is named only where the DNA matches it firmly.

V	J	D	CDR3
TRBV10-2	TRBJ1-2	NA	ARRQDAYGYT
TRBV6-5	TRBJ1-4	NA	ASKTGPIGEKLF
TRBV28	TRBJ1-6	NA	ASSRLFSYNSPLH
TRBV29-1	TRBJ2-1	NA	SVSGTPSYNEQF
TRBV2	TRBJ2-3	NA	ASSDGQWDTQY
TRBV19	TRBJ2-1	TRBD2	ASSIRASGVLSSYNEQF
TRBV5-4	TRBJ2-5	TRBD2	ASSSEPWREGLETQY
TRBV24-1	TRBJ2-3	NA	ATSDSGTDTQY
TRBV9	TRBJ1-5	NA	ASSPHVSGNQPQH
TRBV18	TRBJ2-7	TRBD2	ASSLAGVGYEQY
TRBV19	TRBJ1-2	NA	ASSRTVSDYGYT
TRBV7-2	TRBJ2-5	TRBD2	ASSPPGREGKTQY
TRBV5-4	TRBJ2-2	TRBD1	ASSWGTGGVTGELF
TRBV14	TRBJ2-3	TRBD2	ASSPYGVSGNTDTQY
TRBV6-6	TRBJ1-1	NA	ASRAGNPEAF
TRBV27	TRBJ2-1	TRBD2	ASSSRPGLVHFGHQF
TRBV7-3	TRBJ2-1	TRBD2	ASSPSGSSYNEQF
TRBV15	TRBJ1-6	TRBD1	ATSGLGGHNSPLH
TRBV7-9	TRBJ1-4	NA	ASSPYGDEKLF
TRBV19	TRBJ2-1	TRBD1	ASSIRDSSYNEQF
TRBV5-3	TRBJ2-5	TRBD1	ARSLTRFGQGGETQY
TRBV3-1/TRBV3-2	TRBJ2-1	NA	ASSQEVALVRDDEQF
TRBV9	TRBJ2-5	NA	ASSVQGGGETQY
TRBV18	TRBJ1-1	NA	ASSPPTGLTTEAF
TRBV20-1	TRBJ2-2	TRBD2	SASRVAGVGGELF
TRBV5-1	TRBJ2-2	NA	ASSLDIRTGELF
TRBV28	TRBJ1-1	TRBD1	ASRLGLTGPNTEAF
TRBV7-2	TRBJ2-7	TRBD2	ASSLGLATYEQY
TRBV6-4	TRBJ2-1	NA	ASSPGAAPGGTYNEQF
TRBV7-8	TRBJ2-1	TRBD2	ASSLGLAGGNEQF
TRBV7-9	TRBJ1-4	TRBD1	ASSLGQGVSEKLF
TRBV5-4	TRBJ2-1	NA	ASSLVGDSDEQF
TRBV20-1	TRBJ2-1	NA	SAWRAEQF
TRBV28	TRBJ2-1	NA	ASSSNGEQF
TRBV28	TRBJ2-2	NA	ASSRRGPGTGELF
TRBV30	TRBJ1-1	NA	AWSVDPPGTEAF
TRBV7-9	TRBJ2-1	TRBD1	ASSLVGTGRNEQF
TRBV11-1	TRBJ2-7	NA	ASSLGLWSGSHEQY
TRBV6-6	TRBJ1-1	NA	ASSFFSGTEAF
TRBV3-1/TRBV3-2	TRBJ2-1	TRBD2	ASSQDSAGGPRNEQF
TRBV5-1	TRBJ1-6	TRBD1	ASSERDRLNSPLH
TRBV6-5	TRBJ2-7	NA	ASTLRTATLYEQY
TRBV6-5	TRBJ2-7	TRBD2	ASSPGLAGRSY
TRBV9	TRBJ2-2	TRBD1	ASSGQGAIDTGELF
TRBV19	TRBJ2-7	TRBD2	ATHGGAGSYEQY